This entry features one T cell receptor beta chain sequence. What it binds is not known. The PCR ran on 60 Vbeta and 13 Jbeta primers. Sequenced by immunoSEQ multiplex PCR; TCRdb stores in-frame clones only, minus some. The data contain about 94,000 clones, around 69% of them singletons. This specimen belongs to a study of cytomegalovirus exposure and HLA in healthy donors. Study-level points and caveats: Follow-up analysis seemed to connect common viral pathogens with several of the most significant clusters identified. The authors later found most CMV-associated TCR beta chains appeared HLA-restricted.

This receptor was obtained from a man aged 30-40 years in good health and CMV-seronegative. Sequencing was performed on PBMCs.

The CDR3, as DNA: TGTGCCTCCCAGGTGAACACTGAAGCTTTCTTT. Translated, it gives CASQVNTEAFF. The genes are TRBV28 and TRBJ1-1; no definite D call. The CDR3 contains 11 residues. Germline CDR1 and CDR2: MDHEN and SYDVKM. Trimming cost V 11 bases and J 0 bases, with 7 bases left between them.